This T cell receptor (beta chain) was documented in a study of T cells after yellow fever vaccination. This CDR3 contains 14 residues. CDR1 and CDR2 (germline): SGHDT, YYEEEE. The ends were cut back, 0 bases at V and 7 bases at J, with 11 bases in the middle. One entry per CDR3 protein, called by TCRdb with MiXCR from the 5' RACE reads. The profile shows just over 300,000 distinct CDR3 sequences, less than 4.5% of them singletons. The source material was PBMCs, sampled on the day of the yellow fever booster vaccination. The genes are TRBV5-6 and TRBJ2-1; no definite D call. The sequence was obtained from a man younger than 30 who received the YFV17D yellow fever vaccine. The CDR3 DNA is TGTGCCAGCAGCTTGGGAATCCCCGGGAATGAGCAGTTCTTC. It encodes CASSLGIPGNEQFF.